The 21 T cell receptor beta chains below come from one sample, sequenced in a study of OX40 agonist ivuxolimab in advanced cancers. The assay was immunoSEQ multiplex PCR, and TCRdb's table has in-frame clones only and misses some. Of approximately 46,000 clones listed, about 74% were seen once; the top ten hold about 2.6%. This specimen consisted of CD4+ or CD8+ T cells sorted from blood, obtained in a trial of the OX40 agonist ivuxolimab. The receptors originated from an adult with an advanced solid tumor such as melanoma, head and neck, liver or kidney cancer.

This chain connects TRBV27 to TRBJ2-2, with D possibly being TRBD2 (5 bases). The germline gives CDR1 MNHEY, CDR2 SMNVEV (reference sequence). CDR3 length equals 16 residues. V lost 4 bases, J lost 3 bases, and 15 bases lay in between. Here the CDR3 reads CASSSRGLVDTGELFF. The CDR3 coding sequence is TGTGCCAGCAGTTCCCGCGGACTGGTAGACACCGGGGAGCTGTTTTTT.

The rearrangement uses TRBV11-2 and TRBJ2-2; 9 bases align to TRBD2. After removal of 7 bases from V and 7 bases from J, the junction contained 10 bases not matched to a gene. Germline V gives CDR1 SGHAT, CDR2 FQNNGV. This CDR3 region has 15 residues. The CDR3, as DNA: TGTGCCAGCACCAAAGCGGGGGGAATCGGCGGGGAGCTGTTTTTT. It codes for CASTKAGGIGGELFF.

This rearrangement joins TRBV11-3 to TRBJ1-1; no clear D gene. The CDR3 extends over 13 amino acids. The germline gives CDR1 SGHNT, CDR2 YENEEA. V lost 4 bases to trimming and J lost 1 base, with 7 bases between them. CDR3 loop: CASSSGPNTEAFF. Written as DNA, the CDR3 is TGTGCCAGCAGCTCTGGCCCGAACACTGAAGCTTTCTTT.

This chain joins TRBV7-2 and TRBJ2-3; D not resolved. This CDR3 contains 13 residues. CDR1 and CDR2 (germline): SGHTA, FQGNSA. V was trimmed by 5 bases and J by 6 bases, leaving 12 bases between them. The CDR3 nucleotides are TGTGCCAGCAGCAGAGGCGCCCGGGATACGCAGTATTTT. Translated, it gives CASSRGARDTQYF.

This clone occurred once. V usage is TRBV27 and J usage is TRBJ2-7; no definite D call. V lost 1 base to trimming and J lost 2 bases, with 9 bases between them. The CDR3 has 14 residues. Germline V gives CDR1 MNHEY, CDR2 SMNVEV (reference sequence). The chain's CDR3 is CASSLWGATYEQYF. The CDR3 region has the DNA TGTGCCAGCAGTTTATGGGGTGCGACCTACGAGCAGTACTTC.

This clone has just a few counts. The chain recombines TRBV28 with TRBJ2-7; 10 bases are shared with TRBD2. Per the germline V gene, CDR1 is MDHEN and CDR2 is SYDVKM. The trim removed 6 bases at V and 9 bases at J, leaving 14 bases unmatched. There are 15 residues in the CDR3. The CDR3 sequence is CASSRRTSGSIRQYF. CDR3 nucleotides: TGTGCCAGCAGCCGTAGGACTAGCGGTTCCATCCGGCAGTACTTC.

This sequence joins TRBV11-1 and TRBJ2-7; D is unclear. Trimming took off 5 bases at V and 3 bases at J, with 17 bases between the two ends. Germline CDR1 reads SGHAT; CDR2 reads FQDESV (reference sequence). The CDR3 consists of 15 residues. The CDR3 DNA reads TGTGCCAGCAGCCCGCAGCGTCTCGCGGTCTACGAGCAGTACTTC. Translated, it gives CASSPQRLAVYEQYF.

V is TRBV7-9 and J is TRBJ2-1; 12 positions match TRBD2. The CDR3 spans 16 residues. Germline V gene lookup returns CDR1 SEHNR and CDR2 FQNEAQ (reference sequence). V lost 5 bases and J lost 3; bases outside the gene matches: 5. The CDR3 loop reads CASSLRTSGIYNEQFF. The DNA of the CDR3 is TGTGCCAGCAGCCTCAGGACTAGCGGGATCTACAATGAGCAGTTCTTC.

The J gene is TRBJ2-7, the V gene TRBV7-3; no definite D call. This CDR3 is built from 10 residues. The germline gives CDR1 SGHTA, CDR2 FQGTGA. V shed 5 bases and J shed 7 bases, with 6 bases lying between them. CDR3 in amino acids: CASSHMEQYF. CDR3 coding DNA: TGTGCCAGCAGCCACATGGAGCAGTACTTC.

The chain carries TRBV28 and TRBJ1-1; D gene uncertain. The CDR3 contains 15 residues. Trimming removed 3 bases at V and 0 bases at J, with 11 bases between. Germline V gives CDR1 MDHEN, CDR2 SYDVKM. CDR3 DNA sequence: TGTGCCAGCAGTTTTGGCCCCTTGGTGAACACTGAAGCTTTCTTT. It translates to CASSFGPLVNTEAFF.

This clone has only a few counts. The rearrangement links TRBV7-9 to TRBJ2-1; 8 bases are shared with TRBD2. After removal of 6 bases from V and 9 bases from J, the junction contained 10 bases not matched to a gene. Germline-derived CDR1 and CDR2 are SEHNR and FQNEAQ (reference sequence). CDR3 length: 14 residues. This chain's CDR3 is CASSSSGSVSEQFF. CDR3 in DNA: TGTGCCAGCAGTTCGAGCGGGAGTGTATCTGAGCAGTTCTTC.

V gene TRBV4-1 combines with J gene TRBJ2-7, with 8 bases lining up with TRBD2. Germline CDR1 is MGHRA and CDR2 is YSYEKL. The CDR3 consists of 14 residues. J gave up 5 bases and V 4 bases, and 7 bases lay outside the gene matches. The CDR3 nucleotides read TGCGCCAGCAGCCCGGGACTAGTTTTCGACGAGCAGTACTTC. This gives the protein CASSPGLVFDEQYF.

CDR3 residues: CASRRSGRALLTGELFF. The CDR3 nucleotides are TGTGCCAGCAGGCGGAGCGGGAGGGCCCTCTTAACCGGGGAGCTGTTTTTT. This chain links TRBV7-3 with TRBJ2-2, with 10 bases matching TRBD2. This CDR3 has 17 residues. Per germline, CDR1 SGHTA and CDR2 FQGTGA. Trimming at V came to 6 bases and at J to 5 bases, leaving 12 bases not matched to a gene.

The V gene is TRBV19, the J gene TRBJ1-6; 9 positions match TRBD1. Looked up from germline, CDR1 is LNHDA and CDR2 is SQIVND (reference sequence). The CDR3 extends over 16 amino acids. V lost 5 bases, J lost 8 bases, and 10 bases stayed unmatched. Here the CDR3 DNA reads TGTGCCAGTAGTTCTCCGGGACAGGGAAGTTATTCACCCCTCCACTTT. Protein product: CASSSPGQGSYSPLHF.

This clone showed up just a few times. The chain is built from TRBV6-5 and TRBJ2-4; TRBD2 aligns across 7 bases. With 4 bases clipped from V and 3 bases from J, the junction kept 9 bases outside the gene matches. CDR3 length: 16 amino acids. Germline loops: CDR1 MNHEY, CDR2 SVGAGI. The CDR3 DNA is TGTGCCAGCAGTTTACGTAGCGGGTTAAGCAAAAACATTCAGTACTTC. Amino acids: CASSLRSGLSKNIQYF.

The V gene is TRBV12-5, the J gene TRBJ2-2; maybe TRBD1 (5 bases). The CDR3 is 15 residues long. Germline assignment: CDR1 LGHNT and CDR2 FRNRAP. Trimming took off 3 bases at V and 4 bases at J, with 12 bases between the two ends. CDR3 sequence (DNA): TGTGCTAGTGGTTTCCTGGCAGGGCCCACCGGGGAGCTGTTTTTT. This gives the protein CASGFLAGPTGELFF. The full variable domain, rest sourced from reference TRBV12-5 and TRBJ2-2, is DARVTQTPRHKVTEMGQEVTMRCQPILGHNTVFWYRQTMMQGLELLAYFRNRAPLDDSGMPKDRFSAEMPDATLATLKIQPSEPRDSAVYFCASGFLAGPTGELFFGEGSRLTVL.

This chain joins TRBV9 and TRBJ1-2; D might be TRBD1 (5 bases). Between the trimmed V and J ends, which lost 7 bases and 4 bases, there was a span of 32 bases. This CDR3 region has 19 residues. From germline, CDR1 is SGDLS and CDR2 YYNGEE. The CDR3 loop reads CASQESDWDRLTRAYGYTF. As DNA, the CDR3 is TGTGCCAGCCAGGAGTCGGACTGGGACCGCTTGACTCGGGCCTATGGCTACACCTTC.

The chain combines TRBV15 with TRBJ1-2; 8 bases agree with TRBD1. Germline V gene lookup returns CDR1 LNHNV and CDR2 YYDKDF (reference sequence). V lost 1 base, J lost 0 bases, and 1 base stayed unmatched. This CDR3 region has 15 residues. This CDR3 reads CATSRAGQANYGYTF. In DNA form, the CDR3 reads TGTGCCACCAGCAGAGCGGGACAGGCTAACTATGGCTACACCTTC.

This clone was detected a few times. The CDR3, as DNA: TGCAGCGTTGAGTCGGAGTCGAATACGCAGTATTTT. This encodes CSVESESNTQYF. This chain uses TRBV29-1 with TRBJ2-3; D uncertain. This CDR3 comprises 12 residues. Germline CDR1 reads SQVTM; CDR2 reads ANQGSEA. Trimming cost V 3 bases and J 7 bases, with 11 bases left between them.

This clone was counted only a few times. CDR3: CASSSLSGVGEQYF. The CDR3 DNA follows: TGTGCCAGCAGCTCTTTATCGGGAGTAGGCGAGCAGTACTTC. The chain links TRBV7-2 to TRBJ2-7; D might be TRBD2 (6 bases). This CDR3 spans 14 amino acids. Germline assignment: CDR1 SGHTA and CDR2 FQGNSA. Trimming pared 4 bases from V and 6 bases from J, leaving 16 bases between.

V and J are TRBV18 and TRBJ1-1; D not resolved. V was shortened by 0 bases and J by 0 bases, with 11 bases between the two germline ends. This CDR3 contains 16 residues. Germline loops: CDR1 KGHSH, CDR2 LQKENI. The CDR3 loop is CASSPPSAQVNTEAFF. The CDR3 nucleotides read TGTGCCAGCTCACCACCTTCGGCACAAGTGAACACTGAAGCTTTCTTT.